This section outlines one T cell receptor beta chain sequence together with its context. There are a few counts of this clone. The antigen it recognizes is unknown. It has no much larger one-base neighbor in the sample; base qualities were not kept. The library was generated by the immunoSEQ multiplex PCR assay. A mixture of 60 forward primers for TCR Vbeta segments and 13 reverse primers for TCR Jbeta segments was used in the multiplex PCR. Amplification of the CDR3 region of rearranged TCR beta genes was performed with a multiplex PCR assay on genomic DNA. The amplified TCR beta libraries were sequenced on the Illumina HiSeq System as 87-base-pair reads. Processing in the source paper ran as follows. Across the 600 to 700 repertoires, a later analysis counted 75 million to 90 million unique TCR beta chains, approximately 10 million of which were shared by at least two donors. Raw reads were error-corrected and collapsed into unique sequences by a nearest-neighbor algorithm in which closely related sequences were merged to remove PCR and sequencing errors. V, D and J gene segments were assigned by aligning CDR3 sequences to IMGT reference sequences. For a sequence to be retained, a match of at least six nucleotides was required to both a V gene segment and a J gene segment. Rearrangements were called productive when the CDR3 lacked stop codons and stayed in frame with V and J; all others were non-productive. Following IMGT convention, CDR3 was defined as the stretch from the second conserved V-encoded cysteine up to the conserved J-encoded phenylalanine. The earlier analysis of 587 of the donors excluded sequences that lacked an unambiguous match to a single V gene segment. An earlier analysis of a few hundred of the donors classified V segments as functional when productive rearrangements were above 56.7% and as segregating when the standard deviation between donors was above 5%. A statistical classification framework was developed to diagnose cytomegalovirus status using the catalog of TCR beta chain sequences. V and J gene assignment, in a later analysis, came from comparing TCR nucleotide sequences with IMGT/GENE-DB human TR gene sequences. In a later analysis, CDR3 sequences and most-parsimonious VDJ recombination scenarios were assigned using the TCRdist pipeline. In a later analysis, each TCR beta chain was defined by its CDR3 amino acid sequence together with its V-gene family, and reads without a unique V-gene family were excluded. A later analysis removed several hundred highly shared, low-generation-probability nucleotide sequences to deal with suspected cross-contamination and a sequencing artifact. A later analysis calculated a clonal expansion index for each public chain from normalized within-repertoire ranks of inferred template counts. In a later analysis, generation probabilities were computed using a VDJ recombination model fitted to out-of-frame rearrangements, and the results were checked against IGoR. Hypergeometric tests were used in a later analysis to score TCR-TCR, TCR-HLA and TCR-CMV co-occurrence, with a repertoire-size bias correction applied to the TCR pairs. False discovery rates were estimated in a later analysis by permuting HLA or CMV assignments 20 times. A later analysis grouped co-occurring TCRs with DBSCAN, adding TCRdist sequence similarity when clustering within HLA-allele-positive subsets. Repertoires with fewer than 30,000 or more than 120,000 public chains, plus five repertoires with anomalous nucleotide sharing, were excluded from co-occurrence clustering. As stored in TCRdb, this immuneACCESS dataset retains in-frame rearrangements with V and J assigned. A fraction of the clones does not appear; measured against another copy, unresolved V genes explain less than half of the discrepancy, and the remainder lacks a known reason. The V and J calls and clone size come from that table; D and trimming were worked out from the DNA. The sample profile shows under 150,000 clones; approximately 85% of them were found once. The ten largest clones add up to more than 1.5% of the sample.

This specimen belongs to a study of cytomegalovirus exposure and HLA in healthy donors (TCRdb year 2017). At the level of the whole study: An earlier analysis of approximately 550 of the donors reported more than 250 Gb of sequence data and some 120 million unique TCR beta sequences from roughly 180 million T cells. About 310 gigabases of sequencing data and approximately 84 million unique TCR sequences were included in an early release covering 500 to 750 HLA-typed donors. The genetic ancestry cluster associated with self-reported Caucasian donors included over 65% of the 398 genotyped donors. The study aimed to test whether signatures of past pathogen exposure could be identified by cataloging public T cell receptors. The study used immunosequencing to profile the T cell repertoires of approximately 640 subjects and linked those repertoires to cytomegalovirus serostatus. A separate validation cohort of 100 to 150 different subjects was used in addition to the 666-subject first cohort. To predict cytomegalovirus infection status, the study brought together high-throughput TCR immunosequencing, statistical association of individual TCRs with disease status, and machine learning. A later analysis re-analyzed previously published TCR beta repertoires from 666 donors and added high-resolution HLA genotyping to study TCR occurrence patterns. Rather than drawing on any new phenotypic data, the later analysis identified candidate immune exposures from TCR beta sequences and the way those sequences occurred across donors. An earlier analysis of 500 to 650 of the donors applied high-throughput TCR beta sequencing to assess whether each TCR beta V gene segment acted as functional or pseudogenic. Donor age, sex, ethnicity and CMV serostatus were compiled alongside the repertoire data. In a later genetic analysis, genome-wide SNP genotypes for 398 of the 666 donors were used, and that subset was treated as a discovery cohort. All discovery cohort repertoires had been generated using a single sequencing platform. Class I and class II HLA loci were covered by the typing at four-digit resolution. Typing coverage differed by locus: A, B, C, DRB1 and DQB1 were typed in roughly 620-640 donors, DQA1 in 500 to 550, DPA1 in 600 to 610, and DPB1 in approximately 450. Four to six DR-DQ haplotypes were handled as single units for association and clustering, since linkage in the cohort was strong. Among roughly 370 genotyped donors of the cohort, an average of around 240,000 unique TCR beta nucleotide sequences were sequenced per donor, around 20% of them non-productive.

In total, 630 or so healthy bone marrow donors made up the cohort. All cohort members were sampled while nominally healthy, although unrecorded immune exposures were likely present. The donor was CMV seronegative and was included in the group of around 320 seronegative cohort members. A peripheral blood sample was collected from each donor, and TCR beta sequencing was performed on peripheral blood mononuclear cells. The Qiagen DNeasy Blood Extraction Kit was used to extract genomic DNA from the blood cell samples. Broad study findings and their caveats: Cytomegalovirus status was reported to be diagnosed by the classifier with high specificity and sensitivity in both the original and validation cohorts. A total of fewer than 200 TCR beta chains were listed by the study as associated with cytomegalovirus. According to a later analysis, most CMV-associated TCR beta chains appeared to be HLA-restricted, and the HLA associations seemed to be driven largely by CMV exposure. The cohort was sequenced for TCR beta chains only, and without alpha or paired-chain data the features that could be detected were limited. In a later analysis, 16,951 TCR beta sequences were associated with specific HLA alleles at a false discovery rate of 0.05. In a later analysis, TCR association rates were found to vary across HLA loci, with the most associated TCRs seen for DRB1 alleles and the fewest for HLA-C alleles. Because counts were too low, under 20 rarely observed V segments, including chromosome 9 orphons, were left out of the earlier analysis of a few hundred of the donors. Because HLA typing was missing for some donors at each locus, association tests included only the typed subset. In a later analysis, HLA-associated TCR beta chains showed more clonal expansion and lower generation probabilities than non-associated chains that were equally common. Roughly uniform sequencing depth across donors was assumed in presence/absence analyses, although this assumption may not hold. Correlated functional status among segregating V segments might be attributable to linkage disequilibrium, but an unknown experimental factor could not be ruled out. A cluster of highly shared sequence variants was judged likely to represent a technical artifact of the sequencing pipeline. CMV serostatus was the only immune exposure information available for the cohort. Compared with the roughly 710-donor mean, donors in an Asian-associated ancestry cluster had fewer N-insertions in productive TCRs, according to a later genetic analysis. A later analysis reported that several top co-occurrence clusters appeared linked to parvovirus B19, influenza, CMV and Epstein-Barr virus. When HLA alleles, especially DR and DQ, strongly co-occurred, attributing TCR associations to individual alleles was difficult. A later genetic analysis associated a missense DCLRE1C variant with V-gene and J-gene trimming of TCR beta chains, and an independent cohort replicated the association. A further reported finding was that TCR beta sequences accurately predicted the HLA-A and HLA-B alleles for most subjects in the first cohort. A few of the identified cytomegalovirus-associated TCR beta chains were confirmed in vitro to be specific for cytomegalovirus antigens. It was suggested by the authors that the approach could potentially be generalized to other disease states and immunological phenotypes. Across donors, most TCR sequences were observed very rarely, whereas some public TCRs were present in many individuals. In an earlier analysis of 587 of the donors, most TCR beta V segments appeared in productive rearrangements about 90% or about 30% of the time, broadly matching IMGT annotations.

The specimen sequenced was PBMCs. This sequence was found in a boy younger than 18 in good health and CMV-seronegative.

The DNA sequence follows: TGCGCCAGCAGCTCCGACAGGGGGCTTTCACCCCTCCACTTT. This codes for CASSSDRGLSPLHF. Recombination joined TRBV5-1 with TRBJ1-6; 10 junctional bases match TRBD1. At the junction V is shortened by 3 bases and J by 9 bases; bases outside the gene matches: 3. From its cysteine to its phenylalanine, the CDR3 spans 14 amino acids. Of all the DNA, just the CDR3 is kept, 42 bases in frame from base 1. The germline V gene sets CDR1 to SGHRS and CDR2 to YFSETQ.